This T cell receptor beta chain derives from a study of T cells in Graves' hyperthyroidism and ophthalmopathy. For the study at large: Upon initial diagnosis and before any treatment, peripheral blood was collected. Study outcomes and limitations: Separation of ophthalmopathy from stable hyperthyroidism was achieved by a 13 V-J model.

Amplified TCR beta CDR3 regions came from RNA transcripts. During a first-round RT-PCR of the TCR CDR3, the HTBI primer set was used. TCRdb redid the calling of the multiplex PCR reads with MiXCR, one entry per CDR3 protein. This table holds about 480,000 distinct CDR3 sequences, over 13% found once. Comments on this clonotype: Its antigen is not known.

From germline, CDR1 is SGHRS and CDR2 YFSETQ. This CDR3 region has 15 residues. V dropped 4 bases and J dropped 1; count of bases not matched to a gene: 4. The material sequenced was blood. This clonotype originated in a woman aged 18 to 35 with Graves' hyperthyroidism. The chain couples TRBV5-1 to TRBJ2-7; 11 nucleotides match TRBD2. The CDR3 sequence: CASSTGLAVSYEQYF. The CDR3 DNA is TGCGCCAGCAGCACGGGACTAGCGGTTTCCTACGAGCAGTACTTC.